Each of the 16 T cell receptor beta chains below was sequenced from the same sample in a study of cytomegalovirus exposure and HLA in healthy donors. Primers for the PCR totalled 60 Vbeta and 13 Jbeta. Sequencing used immunoSEQ multiplex PCR; TCRdb keeps in-frame clones, though not all of them. Of fewer than 200,000 clones in the sample, 75% to 80% were seen once. The sequencing sample was made of PBMCs. The source is a female donor in good health and CMV-seronegative.

This sequence joins TRBV5-1 and TRBJ2-6, with D perhaps TRBD1 (5 bases). Per germline, CDR1 SGHRS and CDR2 YFSETQ. Trimming removed 2 bases at V and 4 bases at J, with 19 bases between. The CDR3 runs to 18 residues. The CDR3 region is CASSFVSQGSPGANVLTF. The DNA for the CDR3 is TGCGCCAGCAGCTTCGTGTCGCAGGGAAGTCCCGGGGCCAACGTCCTGACTTTC.

The V and J genes are TRBV11-2 and TRBJ2-2; D is perhaps TRBD1 (5 bases). The CDR3 loop spans 17 amino acids. V was clipped by 5 bases and J by 5 bases, with 21 bases between them. Looked up from germline, CDR1 is SGHAT and CDR2 is FQNNGV. DNA for the CDR3: TGTGCCAGCAGCCCCCCTGTAGGCACAGGTGGGACCGGGGAGCTGTTTTTT. Translated: CASSPPVGTGGTGELFF.

The rearrangement joins TRBV4-2 to TRBJ2-5, with 7 bases fitting TRBD1. Germline loops: CDR1 LGHNA, CDR2 YNFKEQ. The V and J ends lost 1 base and 3 bases, in that order; junction bases with no gene match: 17. The CDR3 spans 19 residues. CDR3 sequence (DNA): TGTGCCAGCAGCCAAGGTCAGGGGGTTTTCGGGACAGAGAAAGAGACCCAGTACTTC. Its protein product is CASSQGQGVFGTEKETQYF.

The V gene is TRBV28, the J gene TRBJ1-1; 8 bases fit TRBD1. CDR3 size: 15 residues. Germline values: CDR1 MDHEN, CDR2 SYDVKM. V shed 5 bases, J shed 4 bases, and the junction held 9 bases outside the gene matches. The CDR3 loop reads CASSLQGASVTEAFF. CDR3 in DNA: TGTGCCAGCAGTCTTCAGGGGGCTTCGGTCACTGAAGCTTTCTTT. Supplemented by reference TRBV28 and TRBJ1-1, the full variable domain reads DVKVTQSSRYLVKRTGEKVFLECVQDMDHENMFWYRQDPGLGLRLIYFSYDVKMKEKGDIPEGYSVSREKKERFSLILESASTNQTSMYLCASSLQGASVTEAFFGQGTRLTVV.

There are a few counts of this clone. The CDR3 DNA is TGTGCCATCAATGAACAGGGGGGGGAGAACAATGAGCAGTTCTTC. This translates into CAINEQGGENNEQFF. The chain has TRBV10-3 and TRBJ2-1; maybe TRBD1 (8 bases). V lost 7 bases and J lost 5, with 18 bases in between. The CDR3 spans 15 residues. In germline, CDR1 is ENHRY, CDR2 SYGVKD.

The chain combines TRBV6-1 with TRBJ2-1, with D uncertain. The V and J ends lost 0 bases and 2 bases respectively, with 8 bases between them. The CDR3 has 15 amino acids. Germline lookup yields CDR1 MNHNS and CDR2 SASEGT. The CDR3 DNA reads as TGTGCCAGCAGTGAAGCGGGCAGAACCTACAATGAGCAGTTCTTC. Protein product: CASSEAGRTYNEQFF.

This clone was observed a few times. The chain couples TRBV11-3 to TRBJ2-7; TRBD1 might be the D (6 bases). Trimming took off 4 bases at V and 0 bases at J, with 22 bases between the two ends. The CDR3 consists of 18 residues. CDR1 is SGHNT and CDR2 is YENEEA in the germline V gene. CDR3: CASSWGRYWTALSYEQYF. The CDR3 DNA follows: TGTGCCAGCAGCTGGGGCCGCTACTGGACAGCCCTCTCCTACGAGCAGTACTTC. Full variable domain (remainder filled in from reference TRBV11-3 and TRBJ2-7): EAGVVQSPRYKIIEKKQPVAFWCNPISGHNTLYWYLQNLGQGPELLIRYENEEAVDDSQLPKDRFSAERLKGVDSTLKIQPAELGDSAVYLCASSWGRYWTALSYEQYFGPGTRLTVT.

DNA for the CDR3: TGTGCCTGGATTGACACACACTATGGCTACACCTTC. Its protein is CAWIDTHYGYTF. The chain recombines TRBV30 with TRBJ1-2; no clear D gene. The V gene lost 4 bases and the J gene lost 3 bases, with 9 bases spanning the gap. Germline V gene lookup returns CDR1 GTSNPN and CDR2 SVGIG (reference sequence). The CDR3 covers 12 residues.

The J gene is TRBJ2-5, the V gene TRBV5-1; D uncertain. The end of the DNA aligns better with TRBJ2-7, so the J call may be wrong. Germline V gene lookup returns CDR1 SGHRS and CDR2 YFSETQ. This CDR3 has 13 amino acids. The CDR3: CASSSPTIYEQYF. CDR3 DNA: TGCGCCAGCAGCTCCCCTACGATCTACGAGCAGTACTTC.

The rearrangement joins TRBV5-4 to TRBJ2-3; D call uncertain. V was clipped by 0 bases and J by 6 bases, with 20 bases between them. Germline lookup yields CDR1 SGHNT and CDR2 YYREEE (reference sequence). This CDR3 is built from 17 residues. CDR3 in amino acids: CASSLGVTTLLSDTQYF. As DNA, the CDR3 is TGTGCCAGCAGCTTGGGGGTGACAACCCTACTGTCCGATACGCAGTATTTT. The variable domain in full, with the rest retrieved from reference TRBV5-4 and TRBJ2-3, is ETGVTQSPTHLIKTRGQQVTLRCSSQSGHNTVSWYQQALGQGPQFIFQYYREEENGRGNFPPRFSGLQFPNYSSELNVNALELDDSALYLCASSLGVTTLLSDTQYFGPGTRLTVL.

The DNA of the CDR3 is TGTGCCAGCAGTGGGCTAGTTGCGGGGGAGCTGTTTTTT. Translating gives CASSGLVAGELFF. The chain carries TRBV2 and TRBJ2-2, with D uncertain. The CDR3 is made up of 13 amino acids. With 4 bases removed from V and 8 bases from J, the gap between germline ends came to 11 bases. From germline, CDR1 is SNHLY and CDR2 FYNNEI.

Regarding this clone: A junction boundary mismatches the germline segment, possibly from a read error. This chain uses TRBV27 with TRBJ1-6; 10 nucleotides agree with TRBD1. This CDR3 has 15 residues. CDR1 is MNHEY and CDR2 is SMNVEV in the germline V gene (reference sequence). Written as DNA, the CDR3 is TGTGCCAGCAGTTTAGGGGGACAGGGGAATTCACCCCCCCACTTT. This codes for CASSLGGQGNSPPHF.

This sequence joins TRBV7-3 and TRBJ2-1, with D tentatively TRBD1 (6 bases). V was pared by 1 base and J by 10 bases, with 11 bases between. From germline, CDR1 is SGHTA and CDR2 FQGTGA. The CDR3 length is 13 residues. CDR3: CASSLNPGQEQFF. For the CDR3, the DNA is TGTGCCAGCAGCTTAAACCCCGGACAGGAGCAGTTCTTC. Full variable domain (missing parts from reference TRBV7-3 and TRBJ2-1): GAGVSQTPSNKVTEKGKYVELRCDPISGHTALYWYRQSLGQGPEFLIYFQGTGAADDSGLPNDRFFAVRPEGSVSTLKIQRTERGDSAVYLCASSLNPGQEQFFGPGTRLTVL.

A remark on this clone: Other DNA sequences of this sample code for an identical CDR3. The chain carries TRBV5-5 and TRBJ2-7, with 10 bases identical to TRBD2. With V trimmed by 0 bases and J by 4 bases, 4 bases remained unmatched. The CDR3 is 15 amino acids. Germline assignment: CDR1 SGHKS and CDR2 YYEKEE (reference sequence). CDR3 residues: CASSLGLAGLYEQYF. CDR3 DNA sequence: TGTGCCAGCAGCTTGGGACTAGCGGGTTTGTACGAGCAGTACTTC.

V is TRBV5-1 and J is TRBJ2-5; D possibly corresponds to TRBD1 (5 bases). CDR1 and CDR2 (germline): SGHRS, YFSETQ. The CDR3 runs 14 residues. Trimming removed 0 bases from V and 5 bases from J, with 11 bases in between. CDR3 amino acids: CASSLAQASETQYF. The CDR3, as DNA: TGCGCCAGCAGCTTGGCACAGGCGTCTGAGACCCAGTACTTC.

This sequence joins TRBV9 and TRBJ2-3; 10 bases agree with TRBD1. The CDR3 has 16 residues. CDR1 SGDLS and CDR2 YYNGEE come from the germline V gene. V shed 3 bases and J 6 bases; nucleotides not matched to a gene: 10. The CDR3 nucleotides are TGTGCCAGCAGCGCAAGACCGGGACAGGGGAGGGATACGCAGTATTTT. It specifies CASSARPGQGRDTQYF.